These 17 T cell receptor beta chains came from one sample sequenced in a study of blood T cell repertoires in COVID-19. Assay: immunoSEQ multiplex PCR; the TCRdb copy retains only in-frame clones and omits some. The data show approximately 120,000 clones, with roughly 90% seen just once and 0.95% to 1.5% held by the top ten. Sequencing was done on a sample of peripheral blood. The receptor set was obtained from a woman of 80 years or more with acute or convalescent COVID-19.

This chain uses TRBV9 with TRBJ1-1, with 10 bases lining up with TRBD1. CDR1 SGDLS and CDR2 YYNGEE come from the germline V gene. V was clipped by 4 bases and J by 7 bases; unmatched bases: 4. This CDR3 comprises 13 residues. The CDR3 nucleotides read TGTGCCAGCAGCAAGACAGGGGGCTTTGAAGCTTTCTTT. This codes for CASSKTGGFEAFF.

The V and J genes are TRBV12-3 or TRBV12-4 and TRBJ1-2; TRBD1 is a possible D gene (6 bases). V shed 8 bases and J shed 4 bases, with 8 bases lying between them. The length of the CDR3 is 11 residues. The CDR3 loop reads CASQGFYGYTF. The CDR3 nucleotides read TGTGCCAGCCAGGGGTTCTATGGCTACACCTTC.

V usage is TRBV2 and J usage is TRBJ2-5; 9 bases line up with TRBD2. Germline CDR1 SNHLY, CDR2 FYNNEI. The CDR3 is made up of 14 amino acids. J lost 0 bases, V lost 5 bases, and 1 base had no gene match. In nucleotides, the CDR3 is TGTGCCAGCAGTCTAGCGGGGTACCAAGAGACCCAGTACTTC. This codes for CASSLAGYQETQYF.

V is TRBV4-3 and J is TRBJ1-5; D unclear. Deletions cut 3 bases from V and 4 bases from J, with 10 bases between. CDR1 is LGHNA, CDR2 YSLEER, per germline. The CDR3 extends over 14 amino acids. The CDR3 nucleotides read TGCGCCAGCAGCCAGGGAGGGATAAATCAGCCCCAGCATTTT. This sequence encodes CASSQGGINQPQHF.

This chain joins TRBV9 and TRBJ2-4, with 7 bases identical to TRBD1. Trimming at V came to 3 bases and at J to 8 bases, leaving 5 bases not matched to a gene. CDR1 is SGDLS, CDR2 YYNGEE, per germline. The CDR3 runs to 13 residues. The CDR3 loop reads CASSGQGSDIQYF. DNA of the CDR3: TGTGCCAGCAGCGGACAGGGATCTGACATTCAGTACTTC.

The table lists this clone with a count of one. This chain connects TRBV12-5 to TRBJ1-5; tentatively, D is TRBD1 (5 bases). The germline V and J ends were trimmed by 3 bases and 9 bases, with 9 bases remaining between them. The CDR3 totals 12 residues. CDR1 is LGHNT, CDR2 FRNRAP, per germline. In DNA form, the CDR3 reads TGTGCTAGTGGTTTAGTAAGGGGGCCCCAGCATTTT. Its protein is CASGLVRGPQHF.

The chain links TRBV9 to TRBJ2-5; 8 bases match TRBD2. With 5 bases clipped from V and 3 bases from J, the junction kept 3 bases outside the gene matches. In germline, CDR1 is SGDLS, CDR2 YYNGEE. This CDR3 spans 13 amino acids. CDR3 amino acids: CASSVGREETQYF. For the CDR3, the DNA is TGTGCCAGCAGTGTCGGGAGGGAAGAGACCCAGTACTTC.

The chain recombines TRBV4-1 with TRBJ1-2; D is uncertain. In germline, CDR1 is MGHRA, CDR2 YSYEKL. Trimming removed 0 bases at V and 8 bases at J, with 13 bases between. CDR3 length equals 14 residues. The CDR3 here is CASSQDRPAGGYTF. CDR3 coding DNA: TGCGCCAGCAGCCAAGATCGGCCGGCGGGAGGCTACACCTTC.

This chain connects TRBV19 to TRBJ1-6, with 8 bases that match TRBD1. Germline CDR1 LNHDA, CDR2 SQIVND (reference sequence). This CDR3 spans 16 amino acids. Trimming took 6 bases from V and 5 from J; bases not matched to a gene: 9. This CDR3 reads CASSTPPGQDNSPLHF. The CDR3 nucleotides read TGTGCCAGTAGCACTCCCCCGGGACAGGATAATTCACCCCTCCACTTT.

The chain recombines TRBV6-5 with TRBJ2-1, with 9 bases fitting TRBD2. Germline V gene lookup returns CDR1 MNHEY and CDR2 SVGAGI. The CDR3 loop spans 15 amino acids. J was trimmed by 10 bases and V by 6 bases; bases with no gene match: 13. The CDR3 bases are TGTGCCAGCAGGGGAGCGGGGGGTCGGAAGGAGGAGCAGTTCTTC. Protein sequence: CASRGAGGRKEEQFF.

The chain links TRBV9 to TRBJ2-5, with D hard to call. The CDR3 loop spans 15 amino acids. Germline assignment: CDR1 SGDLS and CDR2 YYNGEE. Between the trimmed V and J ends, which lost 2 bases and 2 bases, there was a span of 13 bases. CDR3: CASSVSANAQETQYF. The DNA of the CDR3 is TGTGCCAGCAGCGTTTCCGCTAATGCTCAAGAGACCCAGTACTTC.

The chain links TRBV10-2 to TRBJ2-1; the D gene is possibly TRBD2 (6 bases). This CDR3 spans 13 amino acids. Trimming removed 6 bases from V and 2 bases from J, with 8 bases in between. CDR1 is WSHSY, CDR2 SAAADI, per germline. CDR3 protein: CASRDYAYNEQFF. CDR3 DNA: TGCGCCAGCAGGGACTATGCCTACAATGAGCAGTTCTTC.

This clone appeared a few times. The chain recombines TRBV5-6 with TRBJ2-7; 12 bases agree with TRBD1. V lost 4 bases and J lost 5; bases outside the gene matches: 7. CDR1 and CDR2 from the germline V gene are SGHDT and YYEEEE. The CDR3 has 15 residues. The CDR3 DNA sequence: TGTGCCAGCAGCATTACGGGACAGGGGGCTAACGAGCAGTACTTC. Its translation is CASSITGQGANEQYF.

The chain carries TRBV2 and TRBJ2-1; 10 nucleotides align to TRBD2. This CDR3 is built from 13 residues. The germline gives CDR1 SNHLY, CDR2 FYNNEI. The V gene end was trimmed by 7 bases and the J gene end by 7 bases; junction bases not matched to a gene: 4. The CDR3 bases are TGTGCCAGCAAGGGACTAGCGAGGAATGAGCAGTTCTTC. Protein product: CASKGLARNEQFF.

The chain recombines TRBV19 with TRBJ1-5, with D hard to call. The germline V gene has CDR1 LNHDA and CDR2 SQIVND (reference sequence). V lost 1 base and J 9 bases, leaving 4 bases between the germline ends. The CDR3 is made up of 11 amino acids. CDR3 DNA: TGTGCCAGTAGTATAGGAGGGCCCCAGCATTTT. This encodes CASSIGGPQHF.

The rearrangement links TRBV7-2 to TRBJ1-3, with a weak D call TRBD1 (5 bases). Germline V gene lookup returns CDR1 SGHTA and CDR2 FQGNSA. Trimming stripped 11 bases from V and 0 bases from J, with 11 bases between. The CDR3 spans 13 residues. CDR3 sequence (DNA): TGTGCCGGTCGACAGAGCTCTGGAAACACCATATATTTT. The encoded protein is CAGRQSSGNTIYF.

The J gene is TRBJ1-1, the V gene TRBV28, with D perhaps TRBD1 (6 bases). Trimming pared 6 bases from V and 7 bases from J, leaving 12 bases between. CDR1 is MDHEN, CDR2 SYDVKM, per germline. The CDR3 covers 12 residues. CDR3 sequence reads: CASRLQGGEAFF. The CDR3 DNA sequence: TGTGCCAGCAGGTTACAGGGAGGTGAAGCTTTCTTT. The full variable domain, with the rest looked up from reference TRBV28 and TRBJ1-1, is DVKVTQSSRYLVKRTGEKVFLECVQDMDHENMFWYRQDPGLGLRLIYFSYDVKMKEKGDIPEGYSVSREKKERFSLILESASTNQTSMYLCASRLQGGEAFFGQGTRLTVV.